The clone carrying this TCR beta chain was found a few times. These data are taken from a study of shared clonotypes between healthy human individuals. The donors were adults (healthy and HIV-negative) with no recent acute infections or vaccinations. Profiling relied on immunoSEQ multiplex PCR, and the TCRdb table lists in-frame clones only, not all of them. The data contain 600,000 to 800,000 clones, 72% of them singletons. The specimen was memory CD4+ T cells sorted from blood. Subset noted: CD45RA-negative fraction. The sequence came from a woman aged 25 to 39 in good health.

As DNA, the CDR3 is TGTGCCAGCAGTGAGCCTACAGGCCGTCTTACCTACGAGCAGTACTTC. This gives the protein CASSEPTGRLTYEQYF. The chain links TRBV25-1 to TRBJ2-7; perhaps TRBD1 as D (5 bases). Germline CDR1 reads MGHDK; CDR2 reads SYGVNS. Trimming stripped 3 bases from V and 2 bases from J, with 17 bases between. The CDR3 spans 16 residues.